The present entry profiles one TCR beta chain with its context. What it recognizes is unknown. The germline V gene has CDR1 SGHAT and CDR2 FQNNGV. The CDR3 has 15 amino acids. Trimming at V came to 5 bases and at J to 0 bases, leaving 5 bases not matched to a gene. These data belong to a study of shared clonotypes between healthy human individuals. The wider study: Three CD4 naive, three CD4 memory, two CD8 naive and one CD8 memory plate were used per donor. Findings of the study overall: Donor clonotype sharing was expected to depend on sequencing depth.

Template for every sorted-subset replicate PCR totaled roughly 200 ng DNA, some 30,000 T cell genomes. Assay: immunoSEQ multiplex PCR; the TCRdb copy retains only in-frame clones and omits some. The table includes approximately 2.4 million clones, around 95% detected once. This TCR was recovered from a man between 18 and 29 years old in good health. The gene calls are TRBV11-2 and TRBJ2-5; 8 bases match TRBD2. The material sequenced was naive CD4+ T cells sorted from blood. Subset of the sample: CD45RA+ positively selected. The CDR3 is CASSQSGGYQETQYF. CDR3 bases: TGTGCCAGCAGCCAAAGCGGGGGCTACCAAGAGACCCAGTACTTC.